This TCR beta chain originates from a study of cytomegalovirus exposure and HLA in healthy donors. Study-wide results and limits: There were reportedly fewer N-insertions in an Asian-associated ancestry cluster than the roughly 700-donor mean, in a later analysis. Association of a missense DCLRE1C variant with TCR beta V- and J-gene trimming was reported in a later analysis. The classifier, whose performance was assessed in both the original and validation cohorts, reportedly diagnosed cytomegalovirus status with high specificity and sensitivity.

The PCR ran on 60 Vbeta and 13 Jbeta primers. Clones were sequenced by immunoSEQ multiplex PCR, and TCRdb holds only the in-frame ones, with some missing. The sample includes 150,000 to 200,000 clones, 80% to 85% seen only once; the top ten take about 0.98%. The CDR3 spans 11 residues. Germline CDR1 is GTSNPN and CDR2 is SVGIG (reference sequence). Trimming stripped 7 bases from V and 5 bases from J, with 11 bases between. About this clone itself: Its antigen is as yet unknown.

The sample consisted of PBMCs. The chain is built from TRBV30 and TRBJ1-1, with D perhaps TRBD1 (6 bases). This TCR was sampled from a girl aged 2-9 years in good health and CMV-seropositive. The chain's CDR3 is CASEGGTEAFF. In DNA form, the CDR3 reads TGTGCCTCCGAAGGGGGTACTGAAGCTTTCTTT.